This T cell receptor beta chain was found in a study of blood T cell repertoires in COVID-19. Whole-study context: Material from acute and convalescent COVID-19 was sourced from the United States, Italy and Spain.

The V segment lost 2 bases and the J segment 5 bases; nucleotides outside the gene matches: 5. Per the germline V gene, CDR1 is SGHDN and CDR2 is FVKESK. This CDR3 contains 14 residues. Study processing details: Reference gene primer amplification gave estimated nucleated cell counts. Assay: immunoSEQ multiplex PCR; the TCRdb copy retains only in-frame clones and omits some. V and J calls and clone size are given by that table; D and trimming were obtained from the DNA. The repertoire includes around 300,000 clones, around 90% of them detected once, and around 4.5% sits in the top ten. Living in 24 US areas, the participants were between roughly 18 and 89 years of age. The study assigned cohorts using participant-reported clinical history.

The sequence was collected from a woman between 18 and 29 years old with acute COVID-19. The sequencing sample was made of PBMCs or T cells enriched from blood (not recorded which). This chain connects TRBV14 to TRBJ1-2, with 7 bases aligning to TRBD1. The DNA for the CDR3 is TGTGCCAGCAGCCAACGAGACAGGGTTTATGGCTACACCTTC. It yields the protein CASSQRDRVYGYTF.